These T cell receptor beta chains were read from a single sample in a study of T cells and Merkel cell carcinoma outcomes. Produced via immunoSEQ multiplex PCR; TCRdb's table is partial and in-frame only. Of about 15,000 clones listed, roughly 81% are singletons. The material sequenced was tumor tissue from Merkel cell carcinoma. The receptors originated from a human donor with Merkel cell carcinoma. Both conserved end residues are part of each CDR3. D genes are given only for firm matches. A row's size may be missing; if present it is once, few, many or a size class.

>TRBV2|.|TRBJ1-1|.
CASSVSFPGAEAFF
TGTGCCAGCAGCGTCTCCTTCCCTGGGGCTGAAGCTTTCTTT
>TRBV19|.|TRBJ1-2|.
CASRFAAGGNYGYTF
TGTGCCAGTAGATTCGCCGCGGGGGGAAACTATGGCTACACCTTC
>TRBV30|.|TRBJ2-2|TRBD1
CAWNRGMNTGELFF
TGTGCCTGGAACAGGGGAATGAACACCGGGGAGCTGTTTTTT
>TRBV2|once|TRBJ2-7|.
CASRTPYEQYF
TGTGCCAGCAGAACTCCCTACGAGCAGTACTTC
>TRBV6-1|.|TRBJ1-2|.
CASSPQRGNYGYTF
TGTGCCAGCAGTCCCCAACGGGGAAACTATGGCTACACCTTC
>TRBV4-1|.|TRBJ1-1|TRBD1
CASSAGTGSRTEAFF
TGCGCCAGCAGCGCCGGGACAGGGAGTAGGACTGAAGCTTTCTTT
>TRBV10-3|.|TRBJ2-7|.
CASKGGGANYEQYF
TGTGCCTCAAAAGGAGGCGGAGCCAACTACGAGCAGTACTTC
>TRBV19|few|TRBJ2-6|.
CASSAMAATISGANVLTF
TGTGCCAGTAGCGCCATGGCAGCTACCATCTCTGGGGCCAACGTCCTGACTTTC
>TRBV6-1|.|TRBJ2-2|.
CASKQGFANTGELFF
TGTGCCAGCAAGCAGGGATTCGCGAACACCGGGGAGCTGTTTTTT
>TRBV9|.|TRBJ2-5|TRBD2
CASSLRTSGGQETQYF
TGTGCCAGCAGCCTTCGGACTAGCGGGGGACAAGAGACCCAGTACTTC
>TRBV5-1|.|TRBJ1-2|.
CASSPDGARGYTF
TGCGCCAGCAGCCCGGACGGAGCCCGTGGCTACACCTTC
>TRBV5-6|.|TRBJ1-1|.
CASSLNTEAFF
TGTGCCAGCAGCTTGAACACTGAAGCTTTCTTT
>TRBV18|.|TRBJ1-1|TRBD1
CASSQGQGRTEAFF
TGTGCCAGCTCACAGGGACAGGGGAGGACTGAAGCTTTCTTT
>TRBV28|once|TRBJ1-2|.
CASSLSSGRAYGYTF
TGTGCCAGCAGCCTTTCTTCCGGGAGAGCATATGGCTACACCTTC
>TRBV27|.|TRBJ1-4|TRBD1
CASSRQGTAVKLFF
TGTGCCAGCAGTCGACAGGGGACAGCTGTGAAACTGTTTTTT